This T cell receptor (beta chain) was found in a study of T cell responses to AZD1222 COVID-19 vaccine. For the study at large: Doses given second, at about 4 or about 12 weeks, were pooled.

Sequencing used immunoSEQ multiplex PCR; TCRdb keeps in-frame clones, though not all of them. The table records about 140,000 clones, roughly 92% of them present only once. A word on this clone: The antigen is undetermined.

With 5 bases clipped from V and 0 bases from J, the junction kept 7 bases outside the gene matches. The CDR3 consists of 15 residues. The germline V gene has CDR1 SGHAT and CDR2 FQNNGV. Study-level results: Spike as a whole was targeted by vaccine-associated CD4 TCRs, dominant at 160-218 and 743-854. A reported finding is that nearly half of spike-specific TCRs target unmutated variant regions. Donors skewed white British and female; clonal diversity was possibly underestimated.

The sequence was obtained from an adult in good health. The sample in question was peripheral blood, obtained on day 0 of AZD1222 vaccination. The V call is TRBV11-2, the J call TRBJ2-7, with 7 bases aligning to TRBD2. In DNA, the CDR3 is TGTGCCAGCAGCATTAGCGGGCCGGTCTCCTACGAGCAGTACTTC. Protein: CASSISGPVSYEQYF.